The rows below give T cell receptor delta chains drawn from one sample of a study of gamma-delta T cells after stem cell transplantation. TCRdb re-called clones from the RT-PCR reads using CATT. The profile shows 2,000 or so delta-chain clones, less than 0.4% of them singletons. The sequenced sample consisted of gamma-delta T cells. These receptors came from a human donor. It is not recorded whose cells these are; they may come from a transplant donor. The CDR3 runs from the conserved cysteine through the conserved F or W. D genes are given only for firm matches. Clone size is shown for a subset of rows, as once, few, many or a class of expanded clone.

J	size	V	D	CDR3	DNA
TRDJ1	large	TRDV2	TRDD3	CACDTVGRVGDPRRGLIF	TGTGCCTGTGACACCGTTGGCAGGGTGGGGGATCCCCGGAGAGGACTCATCTTT
TRDJ2	large	TRDV2	TRDD3	CACDTVGAGDPVALTAQLFF	TGTGCCTGTGACACCGTAGGAGCGGGGGATCCCGTTGCTTTGACAGCACAACTCTTCTTT
TRDJ1	medium-sized	TRDV2	TRDD3	CACEFMGGGGSYTDKLIF	TGTGCCTGTGAATTCATGGGAGGTGGGGGATCCTACACCGATAAACTTATCTTT
TRDJ3	large	TRDV2	TRDD3	CACDTVLALGDDWDTRQMFF	TGTGCCTGTGACACCGTTTTAGCACTGGGGGATGACTGGGACACCCGACAGATGTTTTTC
TRDJ1	few	TRDV2	TRDD3	CACDTVGGGYALGDKLIF	TGTGCCTGTGACACCGTTGGTGGGGGATACGCACTGGGCGATAAACTCATCTTT
TRDJ1	medium-sized	TRDV1	TRDD2	CALGEPPFLPLEGYTDKLIF	TGTGCTCTTGGGGAACCCCCCTTCCTACCCCTGGAGGGGTACACCGATAAACTCATCTTT
TRDJ1	medium-sized	TRDV2	TRDD3	CACDPLSAETGENTDKLIF	TGTGCCTGTGACCCCCTTTCTGCCGAGACTGGGGAAAACACCGATAAACTCATCTTT
TRDJ1	few	TRDV2	TRDD3	CACDTLAGGLYTDKLIF	TGTGCCTGTGACACCTTGGCTGGGGGATTGTACACCGATAAACTCATCTTT
TRDJ1	.	TRDV2	TRDD3	CACDPVLGEVTDKLIF	TGTGCCTGTGACCCCGTACTGGGGGAGGTGACCGATAAACTCATCTTT
TRDJ1	large	TRDV2	.	CACDTVTRYTDKLIF	TGTGCCTGTGACACCGTTACGAGGTACACCGATAAACTCATCTTT
TRDJ1	large	TRDV2	TRDD3	CACDSLLGEPKYTDKLIF	TGTGCCTGTGACTCCTTACTGGGGGAACCAAAGTACACCGATAAACTCATCTTT
TRDJ1	medium-sized	TRDV1	.	CALGELSYGPGGPYTDKLIF	TGTGCTCTTGGGGAACTTTCCTACGGTCCTGGGGGCCCGTACACCGATAAACTCATCTTT
TRDJ3	medium-sized	TRDV2	.	CACDTLPTSGDTRGGSWDTRQMFF	TGTGCCTGTGACACCCTTCCTACTAGTGGGGATACACGGGGAGGCTCCTGGGACACCCGACAGATGTTTTTC
TRDJ1	large	TRDV2	TRDD3	CACDVLGDTGPPRGTDKLIF	TGTGCCTGTGACGTACTGGGGGATACGGGCCCCCCTCGAGGCACCGATAAACTCATCTTT
TRDJ1	few	TRDV1	.	CAHGELKQGLPTLKPYWGISSDKLIF	TGTGCTCATGGGGAATTAAAACAAGGCCTTCCTACTCTCAAGCCTTACTGGGGGATTAGTTCCGATAAACTCATCTTT
TRDJ1	medium-sized	TRDV2	TRDD3	CACDVILGDTQERTDKLIF	TGTGCCTGTGACGTTATACTGGGGGATACGCAGGAAAGGACCGATAAACTCATCTTT
TRDJ1	large	TRDV2	TRDD3	CACDKLGIQTDKLIF	TGTGCCTGTGACAAGCTGGGGATACAAACCGATAAACTCATCTTT
TRDJ1	.	TRDV2	TRDD3	CACDPARSGGYKPYTDKLIF	TGTGCCTGTGACCCTGCACGGTCTGGGGGATATAAACCATACACCGATAAACTCATCTTT
TRDJ1	large	TRDV2	TRDD3	CACDILGDHFTDKLIF	TGTGCCTGTGACATACTGGGGGACCATTTCACCGATAAACTCATCTTT
TRDJ1	medium-sized	TRDV2	.	CACDKLVYRGNYTDKLIF	TGTGCCTGTGACAAGTTGGTTTATCGGGGGAACTACACCGATAAACTCATCTTT
TRDJ1	few	TRDV2	TRDD3	CACDTVGLGDTNTDKLIF	TGTGCCTGTGACACCGTAGGGCTGGGGGATACCAACACCGATAAACTCATCTTT
TRDJ1	few	TRDV2	.	CACDPIRNLESSLMYTDKLIF	TGTGCCTGTGACCCCATAAGGAATCTGGAGTCCTCACTGATGTACACCGATAAACTCATCTTT
TRDJ1	large	TRDV2	TRDD3	CACDDLGGNTDKLIF	TGTGCCTGTGACGATCTTGGGGGAAACACCGATAAACTCATCTTT
TRDJ1	medium-sized	TRDV2	TRDD3	CACDPLGDLDTDKLIF	TGTGCCTGTGACCCCCTGGGGGATTTGGACACCGATAAACTCATCTTT
TRDJ1	.	TRDV2	TRDD3	CACDTVLGDTRTDKLIF	TGTGCCTGTGACACCGTACTGGGGGATACGCGAACCGATAAACTCATCTTT
TRDJ1	.	TRDV2	TRDD3	CACDALLGDTRGTDKLIF	TGTGCCTGTGACGCCCTACTGGGGGATACGCGAGGGACCGATAAACTCATCTTT
TRDJ1	large	TRDV2	TRDD3	CACDSLLGDNDTDKLIF	TGTGCCTGTGACAGCTTACTGGGGGATAACGACACCGATAAACTCATCTTT
TRDJ1	medium-sized	TRDV2	TRDD3	CACDPVGDIGTDKLIF	TGTGCCTGTGATCCCGTGGGGGATATTGGAACCGATAAACTCATCTTT
TRDJ1	medium-sized	TRDV2	TRDD3	CACDTVSVLGDTERYTDKLIF	TGTGCCTGTGACACCGTATCGGTACTGGGGGATACAGAGCGATACACCGATAAACTCATCTTT
TRDJ1	large	TRDV2	TRDD3	CACDTLGDRYTDKLIF	TGTGCCTGTGACACCCTGGGGGACAGGTACACCGATAAACTCATCTTT
TRDJ3	large	TRDV2	TRDD3	CACDTGELGAHAWDTRQMFF	TGTGCCTGTGACACCGGGGAGCTGGGGGCTCACGCCTGGGACACCCGACAGATGTTTTTC
TRDJ3	large	TRDV2	TRDD3	CACDGLGDTGGSWDTRQMFF	TGTGCCTGTGACGGACTGGGGGATACGGGCGGCTCCTGGGACACCCGACAGATGTTTTTC
TRDJ1	large	TRDV2	TRDD3	CACDSLLGVLTDKLIF	TGTGCCTGTGACTCCTTGCTGGGGGTCCTCACCGATAAACTCATCTTT
TRDJ1	large	TRDV3	TRDD3	CACLLRGMGDNYTDKLIF	TGTGCCTGTCTCCTACGGGGGATGGGGGATAACTACACCGATAAACTCATCTTT
TRDJ1	large	TRDV2	TRDD3	CACDPLLGEIQYTDKLIF	TGTGCCTGTGACCCCTTACTGGGGGAGATACAGTACACCGATAAACTCATCTTT
TRDJ1	large	TRDV2	TRDD3	CACEFMGGGGSYTDKLIF	TGTGCCTGTGAATTCATGGGAGGTGGGGGATCCTACACCGATAAACTCATCTTT
TRDJ3	large	TRDV2	.	CACDTIKSPSWDTRQMFF	TGTGCCTGTGACACGATAAAATCTCCCTCCTGGGACACCCGACAGATGTTTTTC
TRDJ1	medium-sized	TRDV2	TRDD3	CACDTIPSTGVERTDKLIF	TGTGCCTGTGACACCATTCCCAGTACTGGGGTCGAAAGGACCGATAAACTCATCTTT
TRDJ1	few	TRDV2	TRDD3	CACDTMGDKYTDKLIF	TGTGCCTGTGACACTATGGGGGATAAGTACACCGATAAACTCATCTTT
TRDJ1	medium-sized	TRDV2	TRDD3	CACQPLRGTGGQSYTDKLIF	TGTGCCTGTCAACCCCTAAGGGGAACTGGGGGCCAATCGTACACCGATAAACTCATCTTT
TRDJ1	large	TRDV2	.	CACDTAATRTDKLIF	TGTGCCTGTGACACCGCGGCCACAAGGACCGATAAACTCATCTTT
TRDJ1	medium-sized	TRDV2	.	CACDTLGGTPYTDKLIF	TGTGCCTGTGACACCTTGGGGGGGACACCGTACACCGATAAACTCATCTTT
TRDJ1	medium-sized	TRDV2	TRDD3	CACDTVERGLGDEMGTYTDKLIF	TGTGCCTGTGACACCGTAGAGCGAGGACTGGGGGACGAAATGGGGACGTACACCGATAAACTCATCTTT
TRDJ3	large	TRDV2	TRDD3	CACDLATGGKDTRQMFF	TGTGCCTGTGATTTAGCTACTGGGGGAAAAGACACCCGACAGATGTTTTTC
TRDJ1	few	TRDV2	.	CACDVLGPEATDKLIF	TGTGCCTGTGACGTACTGGGTCCTGAGGCGACCGATAAACTCATCTTT
TRDJ1	.	TRDV2	.	CACDPLGGSDKLIF	TGTGCCTGTGACCCGTTAGGAGGTAGCGATAAACTCATCTTT
TRDJ1	large	TRDV2	TRDD3	CACDTLGDRIKDKLIF	TGTGCCTGTGACACCCTGGGGGATAGAATTAAGGATAAACTCATCTTT
TRDJ1	medium-sized	TRDV2	TRDD3	CACDTVLGEQHTDKLIF	TGTGCCTGTGACACCGTACTGGGGGAACAGCACACCGATAAACTCATCTTT